The entry that follows covers one T cell receptor (beta chain) sequence. Antigen unknown. The PCR had 60 Vbeta and 13 Jbeta primers. Authors' data handling: Later, an analysis found 80 million or so unique TCR beta chains, and around 12 million of these were shared. The table came from immunoSEQ multiplex PCR; TCRdb's copy has only in-frame clones and leaves some out. V and J calls and clone size are copied from that table; D and trimming were computed from the DNA. This sample carries approximately 220,000 clones, about four fifths of them seen once, and the ten largest clones take around 3%. The CDR3 runs 16 residues. CDR1 is MNHNS, CDR2 SASEGT, per germline. Trimming stripped 0 bases from V and 2 bases from J, with 14 bases between. The sample belongs to a study of cytomegalovirus exposure and HLA in healthy donors. Whole-study context: Earlier, 150 million to 200 million T cells were analyzed, and 90 million to 120 million unique TCR beta sequences were found among them.

Study-level points and caveats: A later analysis found that most CMV-associated TCR beta chains appeared HLA-restricted. As was reported, the classifier diagnosed cytomegalovirus status with high specificity and sensitivity.

J is TRBJ2-7 and V is TRBV6-1, with D possibly being TRBD2 (6 bases). Sequenced: PBMCs. This TCR came from a man aged 25 to 40 in good health and CMV-seronegative. CDR3 sequence: CASSEARDSITYEQYF. In DNA, the CDR3 is TGTGCCAGCAGTGAAGCCCGGGACTCCATAACCTACGAGCAGTACTTC.